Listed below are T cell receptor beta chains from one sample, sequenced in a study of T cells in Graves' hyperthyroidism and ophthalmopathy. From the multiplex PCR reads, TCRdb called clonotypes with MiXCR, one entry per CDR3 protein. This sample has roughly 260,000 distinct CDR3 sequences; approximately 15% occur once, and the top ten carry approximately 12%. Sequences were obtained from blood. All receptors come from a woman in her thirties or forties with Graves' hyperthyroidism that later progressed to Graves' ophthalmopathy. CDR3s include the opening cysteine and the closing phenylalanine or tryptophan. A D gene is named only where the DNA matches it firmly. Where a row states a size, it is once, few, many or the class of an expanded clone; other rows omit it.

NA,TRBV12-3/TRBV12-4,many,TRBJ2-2,TGTGCCAGCAGTTTACGGTGGGCCGGGAACACCGGGGAGCTGTTTTTT,CASSLRWAGNTGELFF
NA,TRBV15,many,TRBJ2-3,TGTGCCACCAGCAAGAGCATCGGGGTCGGACCTAGCACAGATACGCAGTATTTT,CATSKSIGVGPSTDTQYF
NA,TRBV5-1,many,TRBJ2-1,TGCGCCAGCAGGGTGAGCTCCTACAATGAGCAGTTCTTC,CASRVSSYNEQFF
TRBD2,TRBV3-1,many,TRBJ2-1,TGTGCCAGCAGCCCTGCCCTAGCGGGAGGCCTGAGCTCCTACAATGAGCAGTTCTTC,CASSPALAGGLSSYNEQFF
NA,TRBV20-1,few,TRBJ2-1,TGCAGTGTTAGGGGTTGGGGGGTACGGTGGTTCTTC,CSVRGWGVRWFF
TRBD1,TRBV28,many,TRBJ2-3,TGTGCCAGCAGTTCCGCAGGGGGCGGGACAGATACGCAGTATTTT,CASSSAGGGTDTQYF
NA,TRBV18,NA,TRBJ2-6,TGTGCCAGCTCACCCGGACAGGGGGCCAACGTCCTGACTTTC,CASSPGQGANVLTF
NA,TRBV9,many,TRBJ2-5,TGTGCCAGCAGCCCCCAACCCCGGAGCCAAGAGACCCAGTACTTC,CASSPQPRSQETQYF
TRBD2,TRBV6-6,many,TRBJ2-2,TGTGCCAGCAGTTACTCGCTAGCGGGAGGCCTCTCCGGGGAGCTGTTTTTT,CASSYSLAGGLSGELFF
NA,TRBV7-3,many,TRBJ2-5,TGTGCCAGCAGCTTTGGCCCAGAAGAGACCCAGTACTTC,CASSFGPEETQYF
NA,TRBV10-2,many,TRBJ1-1,TGCGCCAGTTCACAGGGTCGGAACACTGAAGCTTTCTTT,CASSQGRNTEAFF
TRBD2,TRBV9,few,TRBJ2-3,TGTGCCAGCAGCGAACGTAGCGGGATAGATACGCAGTATTTT,CASSERSGIDTQYF
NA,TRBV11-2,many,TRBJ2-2,TGCGCCAGCAGCTTGGCCGGGTCCGGGGAGCTGTTTTTT,CASSLAGSGELFF
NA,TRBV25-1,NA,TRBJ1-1,TGTGCCAGCAGTGTAGGACAGATGAACACTGAAGCTTTCTTT,CASSVGQMNTEAFF
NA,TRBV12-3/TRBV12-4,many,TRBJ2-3,TGTGCCAGCAGTTTGTTTGGGGCCACAGATACGCAGTATTTT,CASSLFGATDTQYF